Only a few counts were recorded for the clone carrying this T cell receptor (beta chain). Its antigen is currently unknown. PCR involved 60 Vbeta and 13 Jbeta primers. Sequencing was performed with immunoSEQ multiplex PCR; in TCRdb, only in-frame clones are kept and a portion is missing. The table includes about 160,000 clones, over 80% detected once. This sample stems from a study of cytomegalovirus exposure and HLA in healthy donors. The ends lost 2 bases at V and 0 bases at J; junction bases unmatched: 6. Per the germline V gene, CDR1 is LGHNT and CDR2 is FRNRAP. This CDR3 region has 17 residues. Regarding the study as a whole: Some segments of the V type, notably TRBV6-2 and TRBV6-3, were excluded as indistinguishable.

This chain joins TRBV12-5 and TRBJ2-1; 8 bases align to TRBD2. The origin of this receptor is a girl aged 5 to 17 in good health and CMV-seropositive. The sample consisted of PBMCs. As DNA, the CDR3 is TGTGCTAGTGGTTTGTTCCCCGGGACTAGCTCCTACAATGAGCAGTTCTTC. Amino acid sequence: CASGLFPGTSSYNEQFF.